This TCR beta chain is drawn from a study of graft-versus-host responses after intestinal transplantation. In the case of this clone: Antigen: not known.

Trimming at V came to 8 bases and at J to 3 bases, leaving 1 base not matched to a gene. The CDR3 is 12 residues long. The germline V gene encodes CDR1 SNHLY and CDR2 FYNNEI. The assay was immunoSEQ multiplex PCR, and TCRdb's table has in-frame clones only and misses some. The sample includes around 90,000 clones, roughly 92% seen only once; the top ten take 0.069%. The sequence came from a human donor who was the organ donor for an intestinal transplant. Sample: unstimulated CD8+ T cells sorted from spleen or lymph node cells, taken before transplant. The chain uses TRBV2 and TRBJ2-7; TRBD2 matches 10 bases. The CDR3: CASGLADYEQYF. The CDR3 DNA reads TGTGCCAGCGGACTAGCGGACTACGAGCAGTACTTC.